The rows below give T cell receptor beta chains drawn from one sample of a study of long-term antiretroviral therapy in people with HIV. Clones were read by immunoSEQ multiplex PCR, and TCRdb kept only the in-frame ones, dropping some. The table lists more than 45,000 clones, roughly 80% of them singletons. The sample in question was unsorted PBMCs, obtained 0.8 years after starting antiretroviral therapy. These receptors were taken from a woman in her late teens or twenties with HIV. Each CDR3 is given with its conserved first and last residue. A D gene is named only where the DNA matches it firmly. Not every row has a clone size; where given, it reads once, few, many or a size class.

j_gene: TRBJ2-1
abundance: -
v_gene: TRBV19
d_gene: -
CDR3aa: CASSIPKLAKGSYNEQFF
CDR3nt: TGTGCCAGTAGTATACCGAAATTAGCGAAGGGAAGTTACAATGAGCAGTTCTTC

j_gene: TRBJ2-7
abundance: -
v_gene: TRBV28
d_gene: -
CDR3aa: CASLRPPYEQYF
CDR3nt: TGTGCCAGCCTGAGGCCCCCCTACGAGCAGTACTTC

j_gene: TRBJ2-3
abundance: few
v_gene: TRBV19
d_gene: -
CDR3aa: CASRKWEEGTDTQYF
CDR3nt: TGTGCCAGCCGTAAATGGGAGGAAGGCACAGATACGCAGTATTTT

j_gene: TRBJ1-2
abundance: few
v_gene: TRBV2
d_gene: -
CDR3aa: CASSDGNYGYTF
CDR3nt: TGTGCCAGCAGTGACGGTAACTATGGCTACACCTTC

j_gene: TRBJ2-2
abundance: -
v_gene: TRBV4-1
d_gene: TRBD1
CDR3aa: CASSSDFTGGFTGELFF
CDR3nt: TGCGCCAGCAGCTCAGATTTTACAGGGGGCTTCACCGGGGAGCTGTTTTTT

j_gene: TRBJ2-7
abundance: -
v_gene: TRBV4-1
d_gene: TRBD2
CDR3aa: CASSQARTGTSGTEQYF
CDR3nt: TGCGCCAGCAGCCAAGCAAGAACCGGGACTAGCGGGACCGAGCAGTACTTC

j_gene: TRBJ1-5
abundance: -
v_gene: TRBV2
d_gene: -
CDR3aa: CASSDGLPYSNQPQHF
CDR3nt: TGTGCCAGCAGTGATGGACTCCCTTATAGCAATCAGCCCCAGCATTTT

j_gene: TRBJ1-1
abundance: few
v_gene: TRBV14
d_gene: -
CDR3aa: CASSQELGGAEAFF
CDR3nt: TGTGCCAGCAGCCAAGAGCTGGGGGGAGCTGAAGCTTTCTTT

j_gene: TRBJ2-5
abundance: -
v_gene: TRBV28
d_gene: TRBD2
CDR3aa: CASSPASGQETQYF
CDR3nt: TGTGCCAGCAGCCCCGCTAGCGGCCAAGAGACCCAGTACTTC

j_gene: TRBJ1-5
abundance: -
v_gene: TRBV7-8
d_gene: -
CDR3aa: CASSLEGRLSNQPQHF
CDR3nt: TGTGCCAGCAGCCTAGAGGGCCGTTTAAGCAATCAGCCCCAGCATTTT

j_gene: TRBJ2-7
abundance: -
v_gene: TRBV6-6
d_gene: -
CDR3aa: CASSGDSSYEQYF
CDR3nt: TGTGCCAGCAGCGGTGACAGTTCCTACGAGCAGTACTTC

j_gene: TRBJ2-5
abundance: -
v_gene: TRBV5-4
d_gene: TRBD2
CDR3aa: CASSSTGTSEETQYF
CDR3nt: TGTGCCAGCAGTTCCACCGGGACTAGCGAAGAGACCCAGTACTTC

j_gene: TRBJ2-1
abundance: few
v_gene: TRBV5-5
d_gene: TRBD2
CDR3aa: CASSSEAGGIYNEQFF
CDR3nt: TGTGCCAGCAGTTCAGAAGCGGGAGGTATATACAATGAGCAGTTCTTC

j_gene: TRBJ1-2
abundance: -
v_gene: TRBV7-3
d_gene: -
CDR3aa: CASSLRGGDYGYTF
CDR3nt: TGTGCCAGCAGCTTAAGGGGAGGGGACTATGGCTACACCTTC

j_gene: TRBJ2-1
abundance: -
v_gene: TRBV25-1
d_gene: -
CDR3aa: CASSDTGLGHNEQFF
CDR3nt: TGTGCCAGCAGTGATACAGGTCTCGGGCACAATGAGCAGTTCTTC

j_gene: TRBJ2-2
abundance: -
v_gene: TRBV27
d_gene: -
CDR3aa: CASTLGFSNTGELFF
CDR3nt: TGTGCCAGCACGTTAGGATTTTCGAACACCGGGGAGCTGTTTTTT

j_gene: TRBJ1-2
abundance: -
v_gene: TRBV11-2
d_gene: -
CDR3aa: CASSLASALYGYTF
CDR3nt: TGTGCCAGCAGCTTAGCGTCGGCCTTGTATGGCTACACCTTC

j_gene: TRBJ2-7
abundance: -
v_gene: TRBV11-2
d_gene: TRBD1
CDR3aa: CASSLDRGAPLGQYF
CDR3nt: TGTGCCAGCAGCTTGGACAGGGGGGCCCCATTGGGGCAGTACTTC

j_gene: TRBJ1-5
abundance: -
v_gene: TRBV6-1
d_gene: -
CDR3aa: CASSEARDPGPWEPQHF
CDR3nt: TGTGCCAGCAGTGAAGCTAGGGACCCTGGACCTTGGGAGCCCCAGCATTTT

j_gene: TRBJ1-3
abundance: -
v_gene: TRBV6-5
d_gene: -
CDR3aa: CASSYGRGNTIYF
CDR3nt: TGTGCCAGCAGTTACGGAAGGGGAAACACCATATATTTT

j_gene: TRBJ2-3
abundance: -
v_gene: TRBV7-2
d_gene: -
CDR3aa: CASSFGRFSSTDTQYF
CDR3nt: TGTGCCAGCAGCTTTGGGAGGTTCTCTAGCACAGATACGCAGTATTTT

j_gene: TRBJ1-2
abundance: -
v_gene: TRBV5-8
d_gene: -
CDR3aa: CASSLMRGSGGLRRSGYTF
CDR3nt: TGTGCCAGCAGCTTGATGAGGGGTTCAGGCGGCCTTCGCCGTTCCGGCTACACCTTC

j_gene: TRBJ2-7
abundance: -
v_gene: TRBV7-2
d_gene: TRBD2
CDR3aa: CASKPSGGTYEQYF
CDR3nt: TGTGCCAGCAAACCTAGCGGGGGGACCTACGAGCAGTACTTC

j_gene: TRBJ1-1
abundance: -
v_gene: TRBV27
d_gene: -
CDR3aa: CASSLYGVTEAFF
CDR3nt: TGTGCCAGCAGTTTATACGGTGTCACTGAAGCTTTCTTT

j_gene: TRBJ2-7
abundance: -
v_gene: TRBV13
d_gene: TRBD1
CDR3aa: CASSSLGQLHYEQYF
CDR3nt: TGTGCCAGCAGCTCCTTGGGACAGTTGCACTACGAGCAGTACTTC

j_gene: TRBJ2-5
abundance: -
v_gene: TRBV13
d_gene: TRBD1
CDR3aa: CASMRRQGAQETQYF
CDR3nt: TGTGCCAGCATGAGGAGACAGGGGGCACAAGAGACCCAGTACTTC

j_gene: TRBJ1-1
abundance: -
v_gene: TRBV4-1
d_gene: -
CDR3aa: CASSRNTEAFF
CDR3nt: TGCGCCAGCAGCCGTAACACTGAAGCTTTCTTT

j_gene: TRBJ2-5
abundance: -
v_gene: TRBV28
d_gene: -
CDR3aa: CASRYQETQYF
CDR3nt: TGTGCCAGCAGGTACCAAGAGACCCAGTACTTC